Shown below are 26 T cell receptor beta chains from a single sample sequenced in a study of blood T cell repertoires in COVID-19. TCRdb's table, derived via immunoSEQ multiplex PCR, lists solely in-frame clones and lacks some. The sample shows 120,000 to 150,000 clones, 85% to 90% of them seen only once. Sequencing used peripheral blood. These receptors came from an elderly woman with acute or convalescent COVID-19.

This chain's CDR3 is CASSSRDYGVDTQYF. For the CDR3, the DNA is TGTGCCAGCAGCTCCCGGGACTACGGTGTTGATACGCAGTATTTT. The chain employs TRBV9 and TRBJ2-3; 7 nucleotides match TRBD2. V shed 4 bases and J 6 bases; nucleotides not matched to a gene: 11. Germline CDR1 is SGDLS and CDR2 is YYNGEE. The CDR3 sequence is 15 residues long.

This chain uses TRBV2 with TRBJ1-2, with D tentatively TRBD1 (6 bases). V was trimmed by 7 bases and J by 6 bases, leaving 15 bases between them. The CDR3 runs to 13 residues. Germline V gene lookup returns CDR1 SNHLY and CDR2 FYNNEI. CDR3 protein: CASKWTVADGYTF. The CDR3 DNA reads TGTGCCAGCAAGTGGACAGTCGCGGATGGCTACACCTTC.

V gene TRBV5-5 combines with J gene TRBJ2-7, with a possible D match to TRBD2 (6 bases). This CDR3 contains 13 residues. Germline CDR1 and CDR2: SGHKS and YYEKEE (reference sequence). Deletions cut 4 bases from V and 3 bases from J, with 11 bases between. The CDR3 sequence is CASSGGKNYEQYF. The CDR3, as DNA: TGTGCCAGCAGCGGAGGGAAGAACTACGAGCAGTACTTC.

The chain combines TRBV18 with TRBJ1-6; maybe TRBD1 (6 bases). Germline CDR1 KGHSH, CDR2 LQKENI. The CDR3 totals 15 residues. The ends were cut back, 4 bases at V and 9 bases at J, with 16 bases in the middle. The CDR3 nucleotides read TGTGCCAGCTCACTAAAGGAGGGGGAGGGTTCACCCCTCCACTTT. Translation: CASSLKEGEGSPLHF. The variable domain in full, completed from reference TRBV18 and TRBJ1-6, reads NAGVMQNPRHLVRRRGQEARLRCSPMKGHSHVYWYRQLPEEGLKFMVYLQKENIIDESGMPKERFSAEFPKEGPSILRIQQVVRGDSAAYFCASSLKEGEGSPLHFGNGTRLTVT.

The chain joins TRBV7-9 to TRBJ2-3; maybe TRBD1 (6 bases). The V gene lost 5 bases and the J gene lost 2 bases, with 11 bases spanning the gap. The CDR3 spans 14 residues. Germline V gene lookup returns CDR1 SEHNR and CDR2 FQNEAQ (reference sequence). The CDR3 DNA follows: TGTGCCAGCAGCCTCAGACAGGTCACAGATACGCAGTATTTT. Translation: CASSLRQVTDTQYF.

The chain carries TRBV11-2 and TRBJ2-7; 7 positions agree with TRBD1. This CDR3 is 15 amino acids long. The V and J ends lost 1 base and 2 bases, in that order; junction bases with no gene match: 5. Germline V lookup: CDR1 SGHAT, CDR2 FQNNGV. The CDR3 region has the DNA TGTGCCAGCAGCTTAGTGGCAGGGGGAGCCTACGAGCAGTACTTC. The encoded protein is CASSLVAGGAYEQYF.

This clone came up once. The chain carries TRBV7-2 and TRBJ1-1; D is possibly TRBD1 (5 bases). This CDR3 comprises 13 residues. Trimming removed 5 bases from V and 4 bases from J, with 11 bases in between. Germline CDR1 SGHTA, CDR2 FQGNSA. CDR3 DNA sequence: TGTGCCAGCAGCCAGGGAGGCGGCACTGAAGCTTTCTTT. This gives the protein CASSQGGGTEAFF.

The chain couples TRBV5-1 to TRBJ1-6; tentatively, D is TRBD1 (6 bases). This CDR3 contains 14 residues. With 7 bases removed from V and 10 bases from J, the gap between germline ends came to 18 bases. Germline values: CDR1 SGHRS, CDR2 YFSETQ. The CDR3: CASSGQSEVSPLHF. CDR3 nucleotide sequence: TGCGCCAGCTCCGGACAGTCAGAGGTCTCACCCCTCCACTTT.

The V gene is TRBV30, the J gene TRBJ1-2; 7 bases agree with TRBD1. Germline CDR1 and CDR2: GTSNPN and SVGIG (reference sequence). With V trimmed by 3 bases and J by 7 bases, 8 bases remained unmatched. This CDR3 is built from 13 residues. The CDR3 nucleotides read TGTGCCTGGAGCACACAGGGGTTCGGTGGCTACACCTTC. Its translation is CAWSTQGFGGYTF.

The chain links TRBV30 to TRBJ1-1; weak D call: TRBD1 (6 bases). Germline CDR1 GTSNPN, CDR2 SVGIG (reference sequence). The CDR3 length is 11 residues. V was clipped by 0 bases and J by 7 bases, with 6 bases between them. The CDR3, as DNA: TGTGCCTGGAGTGTACAGGGTGAAGCTTTCTTT. Its translation is CAWSVQGEAFF.

The V gene is TRBV5-1, the J gene TRBJ1-1; maybe TRBD1 (6 bases). The CDR3 is 14 residues long. Germline assignment: CDR1 SGHRS and CDR2 YFSETQ. Trimming removed 4 bases from V and 1 base from J, with 11 bases in between. The CDR3 is CASSRTERNTEAFF. CDR3 in DNA: TGCGCCAGCAGCAGGACAGAGAGGAACACTGAAGCTTTCTTT.

This clone is a singleton in its sample. CDR3 nucleotide sequence: TGCGCCAGCAGCACTGACCCGAGACAAATTAATCAGCCCCAGCATTTT. Its translation: CASSTDPRQINQPQHF. The chain combines TRBV4-1 with TRBJ1-5; D remains ambiguous. The V gene's germline CDR1 is MGHRA and CDR2 YSYEKL. This CDR3 is built from 16 residues. V was shortened by 5 bases and J by 4 bases, with 18 bases between the two germline ends.

V and J are TRBV9 and TRBJ1-3; TRBD1 is a possible D gene (6 bases). V lost 3 bases to trimming and J lost 3 bases, with 16 bases between them. This CDR3 has 16 residues. Per the germline V gene, CDR1 is SGDLS and CDR2 is YYNGEE. In nucleotides, the CDR3 is TGTGCCAGCAGCGGATTACAGGGTCTGCGTGGAAACACCATATATTTT. Its protein product is CASSGLQGLRGNTIYF.

The genes are TRBV15 and TRBJ1-6; TRBD1 matches 10 bases. CDR3 length: 14 residues. Germline V CDR1 and CDR2: LNHNV, YYDKDF (reference sequence). J gave up 13 bases and V 1 base, and 4 bases lay outside the gene matches. CDR3 nucleotide sequence: TGTGCCACCAGCAGAGGACAGGGGGCGATCCCCCTCCACTTT. It specifies CATSRGQGAIPLHF.

CDR3 sequence reads: CASSLAGGGEKLFF. CDR3 coding DNA: TGTGCCAGCAGCTTAGCAGGGGGCGGTGAAAAACTGTTTTTT. This chain joins TRBV7-9 and TRBJ1-4; 7 nucleotides align to TRBD1. The length of the CDR3 is 14 residues. Germline V gene lookup returns CDR1 SEHNR and CDR2 FQNEAQ (reference sequence). J lost 7 bases, V lost 0 bases, and 2 bases had no gene match.

CDR3 sequence: CASSPRQGGELFF. DNA of the CDR3: TGTGCCAGCTCACCCCGACAGGGCGGGGAGCTGTTTTTT. The V and J genes are TRBV18 and TRBJ2-2, with 7 bases identical to TRBD1. V shed 3 bases, J shed 7 bases, and the junction held 2 bases outside the gene matches. The germline V gene has CDR1 KGHSH and CDR2 LQKENI. The CDR3 covers 13 residues. The complete variable domain, with remaining parts taken from reference TRBV18 and TRBJ2-2, reads NAGVMQNPRHLVRRRGQEARLRCSPMKGHSHVYWYRQLPEEGLKFMVYLQKENIIDESGMPKERFSAEFPKEGPSILRIQQVVRGDSAAYFCASSPRQGGELFFGEGSRLTVL.

The chain has TRBV5-8 and TRBJ2-5, with 12 bases identical to TRBD2. V gave up 4 bases and J gave up 3 bases; unmatched junction bases: 7. Germline V gives CDR1 SGHTS, CDR2 YDEGEE. The length of the CDR3 is 16 residues. The CDR3 is CASSPGTSGHKETQYF. The CDR3 DNA reads TGTGCCAGCAGCCCCGGGACTAGCGGGCACAAAGAGACCCAGTACTTC.

This clone was found once. The gene calls are TRBV2 and TRBJ1-6; TRBD1 matches at 7 bases. The germline gives CDR1 SNHLY, CDR2 FYNNEI. This CDR3 comprises 16 residues. The trim removed 4 bases at V and 4 bases at J, leaving 7 bases unmatched. CDR3 region: CASSGNRGPYNSPLHF. The CDR3 region has the DNA TGTGCCAGCAGTGGGAACAGGGGACCATATAATTCACCCCTCCACTTT.

The chain links TRBV3-1 (or the pseudogene TRBV3-2) to TRBJ1-2; D unclear. V lost 4 bases to trimming and J lost 0 bases, with 6 bases between them. The CDR3 sequence is 13 residues long. CDR1 and CDR2 (germline): LGHDT, YNNKEL (reference sequence). The CDR3 DNA follows: TGTGCCAGCAGCCCTGCGACTAACTATGGCTACACCTTC. Translation gives CASSPATNYGYTF.

The CDR3 is CASSVAGLNYGYTF. In DNA form, the CDR3 reads TGTGCCAGCAGCGTGGCAGGACTCAACTATGGCTACACCTTC. V usage is TRBV9 and J usage is TRBJ1-2; D remains ambiguous. The V and J ends lost 2 bases and 2 bases respectively, with 10 bases between them. This CDR3 is built from 14 residues. Germline V lookup: CDR1 SGDLS, CDR2 YYNGEE.

The chain links TRBV13 to TRBJ1-2; TRBD1 matches at 7 bases. CDR3 size: 13 residues. Germline V gene data show CDR1 as PRHDT and CDR2 as FYEKMQ (reference sequence). V trimming: 5 bases; J trimming: 8 bases; junction bases outside the gene matches: 8. The CDR3 is CASSRRQGTGYTF. CDR3 sequence (DNA): TGTGCCAGCAGCCGCAGACAGGGTACGGGCTACACCTTC.

V and J are TRBV5-1 and TRBJ2-7; 11 bases line up with TRBD1. This CDR3 is 15 amino acids long. Germline assignment: CDR1 SGHRS and CDR2 YFSETQ. J gave up 5 bases and V 1 base, and 5 bases lay outside the gene matches. In nucleotides, the CDR3 is TGCGCCAGCAGCTTGCCCGGGACAGGGGGTAACGAGCAGTACTTC. It is translated as CASSLPGTGGNEQYF.

This chain connects TRBV27 to TRBJ2-4, with a possible D match to TRBD1 (5 bases). Between the trimmed V and J ends, which lost 0 bases and 7 bases, there was a span of 7 bases. The germline gives CDR1 MNHEY, CDR2 SMNVEV (reference sequence). CDR3 length equals 13 residues. In DNA form, the CDR3 reads TGTGCCAGCAGTTTATCTCAGGGTAACATTCAGTACTTC. Amino acids: CASSLSQGNIQYF.

The rearrangement links TRBV7-9 to TRBJ1-6; 8 bases are shared with TRBD1. Germline V gives CDR1 SEHNR, CDR2 FQNEAQ (reference sequence). This CDR3 is 14 amino acids long. V trimming: 3 bases; J trimming: 9 bases; junction bases outside the gene matches: 4. The CDR3 DNA follows: TGTGCCAGCAGCTTGGGACAGGATGGTTCACCCCTCCACTTT. Its translation is CASSLGQDGSPLHF.

This chain joins TRBV5-6 and TRBJ1-2, with D maybe TRBD1 (6 bases). CDR3 length equals 16 residues. The germline V and J ends were trimmed by 1 base and 4 bases, with 17 bases remaining between them. CDR1 is SGHDT and CDR2 is YYEEEE in the germline V gene. CDR3 sequence reads: CASSLRRTAVFYGYTF. Here the CDR3 DNA reads TGTGCCAGCAGCTTGCGCCGGACAGCCGTTTTCTATGGCTACACCTTC.

The J gene is TRBJ2-1, the V gene TRBV5-1; 12 positions agree with TRBD2. The V gene's germline CDR1 is SGHRS and CDR2 YFSETQ. This CDR3 is 16 amino acids long. The V segment lost 0 bases and the J segment 4 bases; nucleotides outside the gene matches: 2. The CDR3: CASSLDLAGGYNEQFF. The CDR3 DNA follows: TGCGCCAGCAGCTTGGATCTAGCGGGGGGGTACAATGAGCAGTTCTTC.